These T cell receptor beta chains were read from a single sample in a study of T cell responses to AZD1222 COVID-19 vaccine. Some clones are missing from TCRdb's copy, which holds only in-frame ones; the method was immunoSEQ multiplex PCR. Of approximately 110,000 clones detected, 90% to 95% appear once; the ten largest clones hold under 2.5%. The sample here was peripheral blood, taken on day 0 of AZD1222 vaccination. These receptors were taken from an adult in good health. Both conserved end residues are part of each CDR3. Fields, in order: clone size, V gene, J gene, D gene, CDR3 DNA, CDR3 protein. A D gene is named only where the DNA matches it firmly. Size is omitted from some rows. Given values are once, few, many or a class for expanded clones.

>few|TRBV7-3|TRBJ2-1|TRBD2
TGTGCCAGCAGCAATCGGCTAGCGGGAGGTAATGAGCAGTTCTTC
CASSNRLAGGNEQFF
>-|TRBV5-6|TRBJ2-3|-
TGTGCCAGCAGCGACGGGGGTACAGATACGCAGTATTTT
CASSDGGTDTQYF
>-|TRBV7-9|TRBJ1-3|-
TGTGCCAGCAGCGCACAGGGTACTGGAAACACCATATATTTT
CASSAQGTGNTIYF
>once|TRBV28|TRBJ2-4|TRBD2
TGTGCCAGCAGTTTGGGACTAGCGGGACCCAGCATTCAGTACTTC
CASSLGLAGPSIQYF
>-|TRBV11-2|TRBJ2-1|TRBD2
TGTGCCAGCAATGGAAATAGCGGGGGAGGCTCCTACAATGAGCAGTTCTTC
CASNGNSGGGSYNEQFF
>-|TRBV11-3|TRBJ1-2|-
TGTGCCAGCAGCGGCAGGGGAGAAGGCTACACCTTC
CASSGRGEGYTF
>-|TRBV28|TRBJ2-1|TRBD2
TGTGCCAGCAGTCCTCCGGGACTAGCGGTGTCGGTCACCTACAATGAGCAGTTCTTC
CASSPPGLAVSVTYNEQFF
>-|TRBV24-1|TRBJ2-1|TRBD2
TGTGCCACCAGTGAAGCGGGACCCCGAGATGAGCAGTTCTTC
CATSEAGPRDEQFF
>-|TRBV5-1|TRBJ2-7|-
TGCGCCAGCAGCTTGGTGCTAGCCTACGAGCAGTACTTC
CASSLVLAYEQYF
>-|TRBV10-2|TRBJ1-1|-
TGCGCCAGCAGTGGGGGACCTGAAGCTTTCTTT
CASSGGPEAFF
>-|TRBV12-5|TRBJ1-3|-
TGTGCTAGTAGGGGCGGGGGAAACACCATATATTTT
CASRGGGNTIYF
>-|TRBV19|TRBJ2-3|TRBD2
TGTGCCAGTAGACCGACGGGGGGGCCAGATACGCAGTATTTT
CASRPTGGPDTQYF
>-|TRBV28|TRBJ1-1|-
TGTGCCAGCAGTCCGACGGACTCTCCAAAAGCTTTCTTT
CASSPTDSPKAFF
>-|TRBV24-1|TRBJ2-3|TRBD2
TGTGCCACGGGACTAGCCGGCACAGATACGCAGTATTTT
CATGLAGTDTQYF
>once|TRBV6-5|TRBJ1-1|-
TGTGCCAGCAGTGACTCGGGGCGGATGAACACTGAAGCTTTCTTT
CASSDSGRMNTEAFF
>-|TRBV11-2|TRBJ1-1|-
TGTGCCAGCAGCCCAGGGGACCACCCTGAAGAAGCTTTCTTT
CASSPGDHPEEAFF
>-|TRBV19|TRBJ2-7|TRBD2
TGTGCCAGTAGTGCGGGACTAGTCTACGAGCAGTACTTC
CASSAGLVYEQYF
>-|TRBV6-6|TRBJ1-2|TRBD1
TGTGCCAGCAGTTACAGACAGGGGGCTGCTGGCTACACCTTC
CASSYRQGAAGYTF
>-|TRBV30|TRBJ2-1|TRBD2
TGTGCCTGGAGGGCGGGAGGCGGGAATGAGCAGTTCTTC
CAWRAGGGNEQFF
>-|TRBV7-3|TRBJ1-1|-
TGTGCCAGCAGCCCTGGATCGGGGGCTGAAGCTTTCTTT
CASSPGSGAEAFF
>-|TRBV18|TRBJ1-3|-
TGTGCCAGCTCACCACCAGGGAACTCTGGAAACACCATATATTTT
CASSPPGNSGNTIYF
>-|TRBV9|TRBJ2-1|TRBD2
TGTGCCAGCAGCGGTGGACTAGCGGGGGGTCCTCAGGATGAGCAGTTCTTC
CASSGGLAGGPQDEQFF
>once|TRBV19|TRBJ2-1|TRBD2
TGTGCCAGTAGTATAGTAGCGGGAGATTACAATGAGCAGTTCTTC
CASSIVAGDYNEQFF
>-|TRBV6-5|TRBJ2-1|-
TGTGCCAGCAATCAACCGGGACTCAGGGGTGAGCAGTTCTTC
CASNQPGLRGEQFF
>-|TRBV19|TRBJ1-1|TRBD1
TGTGCCAGTACTTTCAGGGGGCCTGACACTGAAGCTTTCTTT
CASTFRGPDTEAFF
>few|TRBV29-1|TRBJ2-2|TRBD2
TGCAGCGCCCAAGCGGGGGGGAACACCGGGGAGCTGTTTTTT
CSAQAGGNTGELFF
>-|TRBV4-1|TRBJ1-5|-
TGCGCCAGCAGCCAAGGTTTGGACAGCCTTTACAATCAGCCCCAGCATTTT
CASSQGLDSLYNQPQHF
>-|TRBV24-1|TRBJ1-3|-
TGTGCCACCAGTGACCCCAGGCAGGGTCCTCCTCCCACGAGACCCCCCTCTGGAAACACCATATATTTT
CATSDPRQGPPPTRPPSGNTIYF